This T cell receptor beta chain comes out of a study of cytomegalovirus exposure and HLA in healthy donors (dated by TCRdb to 2016 to 2017). About the full investigation: An earlier analysis of roughly 610 of the donors reported 276 Gb of sequence data and 117 million unique TCR beta sequences obtained from about 179 million T cells. The number of typed donors differed by locus: about 629-630 for A, B, C, DRB1 and DQB1; approximately 520 for DQA1; over 600 for DPA1; and about 450 for DPB1. The later analysis used no new phenotypic data to find candidate immune exposures, relying instead on TCR beta sequences and their occurrence across donors. Among approximately 370 genotyped donors of the cohort, an average of about 220,000 unique TCR beta nucleotide sequences was sequenced per donor, of which roughly 17% were non-productive. Because of strong linkage in the cohort, roughly five DR-DQ haplotypes were treated as single units for association and clustering. Of the 300 to 500 genotyped donors, 70% to 90% were placed in the genetic ancestry cluster associated with self-reported Caucasian donors. The study profiled the T cell repertoires of under 850 subjects by immunosequencing and related them to cytomegalovirus serostatus. A later analysis re-analyzed previously published TCR beta repertoires from 500 to 700 donors and added high-resolution HLA genotyping to study TCR occurrence patterns. A separate validation cohort of about 110 different subjects was used in addition to the approximately 640-subject first cohort. A later genetic analysis used genome-wide SNP genotypes for about 55% of the 666 donors, treating that subset as a discovery cohort. An early release that covered about 600 HLA-typed donors contained approximately 300 gigabases of sequencing data and 85 million to 100 million unique TCR sequences. Both class I and class II loci were covered by HLA typing, at four-digit resolution. An earlier analysis of approximately 580 of the donors used high-throughput TCR beta sequencing to judge whether each TCR beta V gene segment behaved as functional or pseudogenic. High-throughput TCR immunosequencing, statistical association of individual TCRs with disease status, and machine learning were combined to predict cytomegalovirus infection status. Alongside the repertoire data, information on donor age, sex, ethnicity and CMV serostatus was compiled. The study aimed to test whether cataloging public T cell receptors could reveal signatures of past pathogen exposure. Every repertoire in the discovery cohort had been generated on one and the same sequencing platform.

This clone showed up just a few times. It has no known antigen specificity. Nothing much larger sits one base from this clone, and base qualities are not available. Including cysteine and phenylalanine, the CDR3 has 15 amino acids. Here the CDR3 DNA is all that survives: 45 bases in frame from base 1. The CDR1 and CDR2 encoded by the germline V gene are MNHEY and SVGAGI. The junction shows trimming of 2 bases on V and 3 bases on J, plus 14 bases between the germline ends. The cohort consisted of some 670 healthy bone marrow donors. At the time of sampling, every cohort member was nominally healthy, though immune exposures that went unrecorded were likely present. The donor tested CMV seropositive and was one of the 289 seropositive cohort members. Each donor provided a peripheral blood sample, and peripheral blood mononuclear cells were used for TCR beta sequencing. Genomic DNA extraction from the blood cell samples was performed with the Qiagen DNeasy Blood Extraction Kit.

Beyond this particular receptor, the publication reports: HLA typing was unavailable for some donors at each locus, so association tests used only the typed subset. Specific HLA alleles were associated with 16,951 TCR beta sequences at a false discovery rate of 0.05 in a later analysis. A later analysis found that TCR association rates varied across HLA loci, with DRB1 alleles showing the most associated TCRs and HLA-C alleles the fewest. The classifier was reported to diagnose cytomegalovirus status with high specificity and sensitivity in both the original and validation cohorts. Because counts were too low, approximately 18 rarely observed V segments, including chromosome 9 orphons, were excluded from the earlier analysis of fewer than 650 of the donors. A later analysis found that most CMV-associated TCR beta chains appeared HLA-restricted, with HLA associations seemingly driven largely by CMV exposure. According to a later genetic analysis, donors in an Asian-associated ancestry cluster had fewer N-insertions in productive TCRs than the approximately 690-donor mean. An association between a missense DCLRE1C variant and V-gene and J-gene trimming of TCR beta chains was found in a later genetic analysis and replicated in an independent cohort. Across donors, most TCR sequences were observed very rarely, whereas some public TCRs were present in many individuals. In an earlier analysis of around 600 of the donors, most TCR beta V segments were observed in productive rearrangements about 87% or about 30% of the time, broadly matching IMGT annotations. In a later analysis, several top co-occurrence clusters were reported to appear linked to parvovirus B19, influenza, CMV and Epstein-Barr virus. Because the 87-base-pair reads could not distinguish some IMGT-functional V segments, including TRBV6-2 and TRBV6-3, those segments were excluded. Correlated functional status among segregating V segments might reflect linkage disequilibrium, but an unknown experimental factor could not be ruled out. A further reported finding was that TCR beta sequences accurately predicted the HLA-A and HLA-B alleles for most subjects in the first cohort. When HLA alleles, especially DR and DQ, strongly co-occurred, TCR associations were difficult to assign to individual alleles. The study listed over 150 TCR beta chains as associated with cytomegalovirus. In a later analysis, HLA-associated TCR beta chains showed more clonal expansion and lower generation probabilities than non-associated chains that were equally common. Immune exposure information for the cohort was limited to CMV serostatus. A group of highly shared sequence variants was considered likely to be a technical artifact of the sequencing pipeline. The cohort was sequenced for TCR beta chains only, and without alpha or paired-chain data the features that could be detected were limited. Sequencing depth was assumed to be roughly uniform across donors in the presence/absence analyses, though that assumption may not hold. In vitro tests confirmed that three of the cytomegalovirus-associated TCR beta chains recognize cytomegalovirus antigens. The authors suggested that the approach could potentially be generalized to other disease states and immunological phenotypes.

Receptors were amplified or captured by the immunoSEQ multiplex PCR assay. For the multiplex PCR, a mixture combining 60 forward primers for TCR Vbeta segments and 13 reverse primers for TCR Jbeta segments was used. The CDR3 region of rearranged TCR beta genes was amplified from genomic DNA with a multiplex PCR assay. Amplified TCR beta libraries were sequenced as 87-base-pair reads on the Illumina HiSeq System. Per the source publication's procedure: A later analysis tallied approximately 87 million unique TCR beta chains across the 700 or so repertoires, and some 10 million of those chains were shared by two or more donors. Raw reads were error-corrected and collapsed into unique sequences by a nearest-neighbor algorithm in which closely related sequences were merged to remove PCR and sequencing errors. To assign V, D and J gene segments, CDR3 sequences were aligned to IMGT reference sequences. For a sequence to be retained, at least a six-nucleotide match to both a V gene segment and a J gene segment was required. Rearrangements were classified as productive when the CDR3 lacked stop codons and remained in frame with V and J, and all other rearrangements were classified as non-productive. Following IMGT convention, CDR3 was defined as the stretch from the second conserved V-encoded cysteine to the conserved J-encoded phenylalanine. The earlier analysis of about 530 of the donors excluded any sequence lacking an unambiguous match to a single V gene segment. An earlier analysis of a few hundred of the donors called V segments functional above 56.7% productive rearrangements and segregating when the between-donor standard deviation exceeded 5%. A statistical classification framework was built to diagnose cytomegalovirus status from the catalog of TCR beta chain sequences. V and J gene assignment, in a later analysis, came from comparing TCR nucleotide sequences with IMGT/GENE-DB human TR gene sequences. Using the TCRdist pipeline, a later analysis assigned CDR3 sequences along with most-parsimonious VDJ recombination scenarios. A later analysis defined each TCR beta chain by its CDR3 amino acid sequence plus V-gene family, and excluded reads lacking a unique V-gene family. A later analysis removed 592 highly shared, low-generation-probability nucleotide sequences to deal with suspected cross-contamination and a sequencing artifact. In a later analysis, a clonal expansion index for each public chain was calculated from normalized within-repertoire ranks of inferred template counts. A later analysis computed generation probabilities with a VDJ recombination model fitted to out-of-frame rearrangements, and checked the results against IGoR. In a later analysis, TCR-TCR, TCR-HLA and TCR-CMV co-occurrence was scored with hypergeometric tests, and a repertoire-size bias correction was applied to TCR pairs. In a later analysis, false discovery rates were estimated by permuting HLA or CMV assignments 20 times. In a later analysis, co-occurring TCRs were grouped using DBSCAN, with TCRdist sequence similarity added in when clustering inside HLA-allele-positive subsets. Repertoires with fewer than 30,000 or more than 120,000 public chains were left out of co-occurrence clustering, as were about 5 repertoires with anomalous nucleotide sharing. Entries here come from immuneACCESS through TCRdb and include only in-frame sequences with V and J called. Some clones fail to appear in such tables; in the studies checked, an unresolved V gene covers under half of the shortfall, and the cause of the remainder is unknown. V and J calls and clone size are given by that table; D and trimming were obtained from the DNA. A total of fewer than 250,000 clones appear in this sample, over 70% of them only once. 2.5% to 4% of the sample rests with the top ten.

This receptor chain uses TRBV6-5 and TRBJ2-7; TRBD2 could be the D gene, as 5 bases match. Sequenced: PBMCs. This receptor was obtained from a woman aged 30 to 39 in good health and CMV-seropositive. Here is the DNA: TGTGCCAGCAGTTACACCCGGGAATACTACTACGAGCAGTACTTC. It translates as CASSYTREYYYEQYF.